This TCR beta chain was sequenced for a study of blood T cell repertoires in COVID-19. Overall study: COVID-19 samples, acute and convalescent, were from the United States, Italy and Spain. PBMCs, B-cell-depleted T cells, or T cells were the source of the cDNA or gDNA that made up the material.

How the authors handled the data: Reference gene primer amplification in the assay estimated nucleated cell counts. Assay used: immunoSEQ multiplex PCR; TCRdb lists only in-frame clones, some missing. V, J and clone size derive from that table, while D and trimming were established from the DNA sequence. The sample lists under 75,000 clones; 70% to 75% were seen once. The CDR3 is 16 residues long. Looked up from germline, CDR1 is MDHEN and CDR2 is SYDVKM. V shed 4 bases and J 3 bases; nucleotides not matched to a gene: 7. The receptor's source is a man aged 55-75 years with acute or convalescent COVID-19. Input material: peripheral blood. The chain uses TRBV28 and TRBJ1-4, with TRBD1 identical over 8 bases. The CDR3 sequence: CASSSVDRVSNEKLFF. For the CDR3, the DNA is TGTGCCAGCAGTTCCGTGGACAGGGTTTCTAATGAAAAACTGTTTTTT.